These 12 T cell receptor beta chains originate from one sample sequenced in a study of T cells after yellow fever vaccination. One entry per CDR3 protein results from TCRdb running MiXCR on the 5' RACE reads. The data hold hundreds of thousands of distinct CDR3 sequences, with about 5% observed a single time. The source material was CD4+ T cells sorted from PBMCs, sampled on the day of the yellow fever booster vaccination. These receptors came from a young man who received the YFV17D yellow fever vaccine.

This clonotype turned up a few times. The chain couples TRBV10-3 to TRBJ2-3; tentative D call: TRBD1 (6 bases). V dropped 8 bases and J dropped 2 bases, with 11 bases sitting between them. The CDR3 is 13 amino acids. The germline V gene has CDR1 ENHRY and CDR2 SYGVKD. CDR3 nucleotide sequence: TGTGCCATCGGCACAGGGCCCACAGATACGCAGTATTTT. It specifies CAIGTGPTDTQYF.

This clonotype was counted a few times. A read error may produce the germline difference seen at one junction end. This chain connects TRBV6-6 to TRBJ2-2; a weak D match, TRBD1 (5 bases). The germline CDR1 and CDR2 sequences are MNHNY and SVGAGI (reference sequence). This CDR3 spans 14 amino acids. The CDR3 bases are TGTGCCAGCAATTACCAGGGAACCACCGGGGAGCTGTTTTTT. This encodes CASNYQGTTGELFF.

This clonotype was recorded at least ten times. This sequence joins TRBV6-6 and TRBJ2-7; 9 bases agree with TRBD2. The germline CDR1 and CDR2 sequences are MNHNY and SVGAGI (reference sequence). The CDR3 totals 10 residues. In DNA form, the CDR3 reads TGTGCCAGCAGACCTCTAGCGGGGCGCGTC. Its protein product is CASRPLAGRV.

Regarding this clonotype: A much larger clone differs by one base, so this may be a read error. The chain uses TRBV18 and TRBJ2-6; D may correspond to TRBD1 or TRBD2 (6 bases each). CDR1 is KGHSH, CDR2 LQKENI, per germline. This CDR3 has 17 amino acids. The CDR3 bases are TGTGCCAGCGCCCCGGTGTGGGGGGCGGTTGGGGCCAACGTCCTGTCTTTC. Protein product: CASAPVWGAVGANVLSF.

This clonotype has just a few counts. In DNA, the CDR3 is TGTGCCAGCAGTTTATTTTCTCCTGGGGCCAACGTCCTGACTTTC. Protein product: CASSLFSPGANVLTF. The chain combines TRBV27 with TRBJ2-6; no clear D gene. Trimming cost V 1 base and J 2 bases, with 6 bases left between them. Germline CDR1 MNHEY, CDR2 SMNVEV (reference sequence). This CDR3 is 15 amino acids long.

CDR3 region: CASSPLPGGNTIYF. CDR3 bases: TGTGCCAGCTCACCCCTACCGGGGGGGAACACCATATATTTT. The chain employs TRBV18 and TRBJ1-3; TRBD1 is a possible D gene (5 bases). Germline CDR1 is KGHSH and CDR2 is LQKENI. V was cut by 3 bases and J by 7 bases, with 13 bases left in between. The CDR3 loop spans 14 amino acids. Filled out from reference TRBV18 and TRBJ1-3, the complete variable domain reads NAGVMQNPRHLVRRRGQEARLRCSPMKGHSHVYWYRQLPEEGLKFMVYLQKENIIDESGMPKERFSAEFPKEGPSILRIQQVVRGDSAAYFCASSPLPGGNTIYFGEGSWLTVV.

The chain joins TRBV5-1 to TRBJ2-2; 7 bases agree with TRBD2. The CDR3 sequence is 16 residues long. From germline, CDR1 is SGHRS and CDR2 YFSETQ. Trimming removed 4 bases from V and 0 bases from J; junction bases left unmatched: 6. CDR3 sequence: CASSPQAGANTGELFF. CDR3 DNA sequence: TGCGCCAGCAGCCCTCAGGCGGGGGCGAACACCGGGGAGCTGTTTTTT.

The rearrangement links TRBV6-2 or TRBV6-3 to TRBJ2-1; D is uncertain. The CDR3 totals 12 residues. Germline-derived CDR1 and CDR2 are MNHEY and SVGEGT. V shed 4 bases and J shed 7 bases, with 8 bases lying between them. The CDR3 region is CASSSWGNEQFF. The CDR3 nucleotides read TGTGCCAGCAGTTCCTGGGGTAATGAGCAGTTCTTC.

This clonotype was seen at least ten times. The chain is built from TRBV6-5 and TRBJ2-6; possible D gene TRBD1, 5 bases. CDR3 size: 15 residues. The germline gives CDR1 MNHEY, CDR2 SVGAGI. Trimming removed 10 bases from V and 4 bases from J, with 17 bases in between. For the CDR3, the DNA is TGTGCCATTGGCCAGGGATATACCGGGGCCAACGTCCTGACTTTC. Translation gives CAIGQGYTGANVLTF.

At least ten counts were recorded for this clonotype. The rearrangement joins TRBV12-3 or TRBV12-4 to TRBJ2-7; 10 nucleotides match TRBD2. This CDR3 spans 14 amino acids. V lost 3 bases and J lost 3; bases outside the gene matches: 2. CDR3: CASSFASGGYEQYF. In nucleotides, the CDR3 is TGTGCCAGCAGTTTCGCTAGCGGGGGCTACGAGCAGTACTTC.

This clonotype showed up many times. The rearrangement links TRBV7-2 to TRBJ1-6; 9 bases map to TRBD1. With 5 bases clipped from V and 8 bases from J, the junction kept 7 bases outside the gene matches. CDR1 SGHTA and CDR2 FQGNSA come from the germline V gene. This CDR3 contains 15 residues. CDR3 sequence (DNA): TGTGCCAGCAGCATTGGGGACAGGGTCTATTCACCCCTCCACTTT. Amino acid sequence: CASSIGDRVYSPLHF.

The rearrangement joins TRBV3-1 to TRBJ2-3; D is uncertain. The CDR3 runs 14 residues. The germline V and J ends were trimmed by 0 bases and 2 bases, with 6 bases remaining between them. CDR1 LGHDT and CDR2 YNNKEL come from the germline V gene (reference sequence). DNA for the CDR3: TGTGCCAGCAGCCAAGAGCACTTCACAGATACGCAGTATTTT. Residues: CASSQEHFTDTQYF.